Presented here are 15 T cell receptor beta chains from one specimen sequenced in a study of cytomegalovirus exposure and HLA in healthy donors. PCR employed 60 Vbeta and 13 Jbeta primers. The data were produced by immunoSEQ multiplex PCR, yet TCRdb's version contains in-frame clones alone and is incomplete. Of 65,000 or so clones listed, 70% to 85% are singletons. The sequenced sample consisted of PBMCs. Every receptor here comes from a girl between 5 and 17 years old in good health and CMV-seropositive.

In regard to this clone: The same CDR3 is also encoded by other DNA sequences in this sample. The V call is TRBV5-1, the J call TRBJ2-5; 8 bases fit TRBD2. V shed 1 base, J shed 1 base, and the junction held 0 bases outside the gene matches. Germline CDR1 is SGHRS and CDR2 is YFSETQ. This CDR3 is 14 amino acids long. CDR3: CASSLSGGQETQYF. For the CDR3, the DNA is TGCGCCAGCAGCTTGAGCGGGGGCCAAGAGACCCAGTACTTC.

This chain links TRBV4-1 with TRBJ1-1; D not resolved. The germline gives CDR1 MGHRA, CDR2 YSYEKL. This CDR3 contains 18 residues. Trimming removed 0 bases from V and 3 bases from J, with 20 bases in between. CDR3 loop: CASSQDGSNFRWDTEAFF. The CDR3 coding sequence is TGCGCCAGCAGCCAAGACGGGTCGAATTTTCGATGGGACACTGAAGCTTTCTTT.

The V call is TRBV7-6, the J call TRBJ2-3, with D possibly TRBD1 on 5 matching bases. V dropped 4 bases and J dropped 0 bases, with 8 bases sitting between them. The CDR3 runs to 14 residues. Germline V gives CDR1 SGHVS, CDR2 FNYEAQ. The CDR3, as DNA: TGTGCCAGCAGCTCAGACAGCAGCACAGATACGCAGTATTTT. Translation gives CASSSDSSTDTQYF.

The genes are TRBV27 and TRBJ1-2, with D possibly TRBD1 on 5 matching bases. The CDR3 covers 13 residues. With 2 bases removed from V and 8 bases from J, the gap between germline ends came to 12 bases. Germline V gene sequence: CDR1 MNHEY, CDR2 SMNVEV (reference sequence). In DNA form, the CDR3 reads TGTGCCAGCAGTTTAAGGGGTTTGGAAGGCTACACCTTC. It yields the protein CASSLRGLEGYTF.

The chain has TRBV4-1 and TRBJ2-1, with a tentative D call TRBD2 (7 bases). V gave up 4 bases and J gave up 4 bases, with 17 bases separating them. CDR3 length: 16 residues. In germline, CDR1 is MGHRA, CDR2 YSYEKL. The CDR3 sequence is CASSLPGGGHYNEQFF. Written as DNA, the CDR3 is TGCGCCAGCAGCCTACCTGGGGGGGGACATTACAATGAGCAGTTCTTC.

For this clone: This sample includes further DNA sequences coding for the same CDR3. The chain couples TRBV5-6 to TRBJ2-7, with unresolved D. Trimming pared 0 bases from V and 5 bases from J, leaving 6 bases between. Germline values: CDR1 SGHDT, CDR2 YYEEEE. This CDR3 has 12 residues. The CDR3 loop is CASSLGLNEQYF. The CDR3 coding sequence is TGTGCCAGCAGCTTGGGGCTTAACGAGCAGTACTTC.

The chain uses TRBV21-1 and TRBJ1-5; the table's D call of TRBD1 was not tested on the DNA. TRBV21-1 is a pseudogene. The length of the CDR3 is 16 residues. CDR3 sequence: CASSDRDRDAGQPQHF. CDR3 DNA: TGTGCCAGCAGCGACCGGGACAGGGACGCCGGTCAGCCCCAGCATTTT.

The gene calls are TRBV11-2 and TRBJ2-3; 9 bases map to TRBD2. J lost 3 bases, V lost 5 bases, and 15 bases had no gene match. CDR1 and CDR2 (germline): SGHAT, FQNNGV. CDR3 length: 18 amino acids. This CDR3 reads CASSPRPMAGGSTDTQYF. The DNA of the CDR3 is TGTGCCAGCAGCCCCCGCCCAATGGCGGGGGGGTCAACAGATACGCAGTATTTT. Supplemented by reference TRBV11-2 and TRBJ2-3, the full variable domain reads EAGVAQSPRYKIIEKRQSVAFWCNPISGHATLYWYQQILGQGPKLLIQFQNNGVVDDSQLPKDRFSAERLKGVDSTLKIQPAKLEDSAVYLCASSPRPMAGGSTDTQYFGPGTRLTVL.

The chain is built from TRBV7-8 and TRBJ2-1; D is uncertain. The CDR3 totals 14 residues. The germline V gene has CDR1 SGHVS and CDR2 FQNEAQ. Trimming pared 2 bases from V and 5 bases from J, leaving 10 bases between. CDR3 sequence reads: CASSLKWQNNEQFF. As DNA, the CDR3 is TGTGCCAGCAGCTTAAAGTGGCAAAACAATGAGCAGTTCTTC.

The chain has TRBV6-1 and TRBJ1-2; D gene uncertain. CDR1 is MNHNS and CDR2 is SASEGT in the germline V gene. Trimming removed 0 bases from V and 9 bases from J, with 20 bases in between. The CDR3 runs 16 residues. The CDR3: CASSEALHLSRNRYTF. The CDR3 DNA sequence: TGTGCCAGCAGTGAAGCTCTCCACCTCTCGCGAAACCGCTACACCTTC.

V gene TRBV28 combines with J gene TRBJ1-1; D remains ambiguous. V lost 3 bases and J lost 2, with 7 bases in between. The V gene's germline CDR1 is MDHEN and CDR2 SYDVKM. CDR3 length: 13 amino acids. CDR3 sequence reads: CASSFGDNTEAFF. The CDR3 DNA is TGTGCCAGCAGTTTCGGGGATAACACTGAAGCTTTCTTT.

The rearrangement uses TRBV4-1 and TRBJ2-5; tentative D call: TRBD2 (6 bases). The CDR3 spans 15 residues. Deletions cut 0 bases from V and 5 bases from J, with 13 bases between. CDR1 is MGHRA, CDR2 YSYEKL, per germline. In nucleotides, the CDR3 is TGCGCCAGCAGCCAAGACGAGGAGGGATGGGAGACCCAGTACTTC. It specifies CASSQDEEGWETQYF.

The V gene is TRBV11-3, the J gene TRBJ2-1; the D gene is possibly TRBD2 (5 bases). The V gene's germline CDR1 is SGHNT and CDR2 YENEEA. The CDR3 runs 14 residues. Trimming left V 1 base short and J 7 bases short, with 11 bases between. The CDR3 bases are TGTGCCAGCAGCTTAGGGCTAGCTGGAAATGAGCAGTTCTTC. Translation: CASSLGLAGNEQFF. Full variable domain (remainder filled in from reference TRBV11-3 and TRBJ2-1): EAGVVQSPRYKIIEKKQPVAFWCNPISGHNTLYWYLQNLGQGPELLIRYENEEAVDDSQLPKDRFSAERLKGVDSTLKIQPAELGDSAVYLCASSLGLAGNEQFFGPGTRLTVL.

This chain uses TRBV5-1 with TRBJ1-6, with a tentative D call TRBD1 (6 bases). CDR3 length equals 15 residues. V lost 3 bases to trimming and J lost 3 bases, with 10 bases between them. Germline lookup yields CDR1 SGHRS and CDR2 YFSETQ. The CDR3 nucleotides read TGCGCCAGCAGCTCCCAGGACAGCTATAATTCACCCCTCCACTTT. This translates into CASSSQDSYNSPLHF. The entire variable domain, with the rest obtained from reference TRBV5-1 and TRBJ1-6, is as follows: KAGVTQTPRYLIKTRGQQVTLSCSPISGHRSVSWYQQTPGQGLQFLFEYFSETQRNKGNFPGRFSGRQFSNSRSEMNVSTLELGDSALYLCASSSQDSYNSPLHFGNGTRLTVT.

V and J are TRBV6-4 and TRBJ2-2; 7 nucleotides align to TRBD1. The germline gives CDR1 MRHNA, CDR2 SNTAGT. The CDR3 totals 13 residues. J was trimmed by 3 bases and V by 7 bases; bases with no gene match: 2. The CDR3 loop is CASKGTDTGELFF. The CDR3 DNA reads TGTGCCAGCAAGGGGACAGACACCGGGGAGCTGTTTTTT.